The 20 T cell receptor beta chains presented below share a single source sample, sequenced in a study of patients and donors after allogeneic stem cell transplantation. MiXCR was run by TCRdb on the RT-PCR reads, yielding one entry per CDR3 protein. The table has 98,000 or so distinct CDR3 sequences, around 36% seen once. Material for sequencing was blood, either unsorted or a sorted T cell fraction (not recorded which). The receptors here all came from a human donor who was either an allogeneic HSCT recipient or a stem cell or donor lymphocyte infusion donor (not recorded which). It is not recorded whose cells these are; they may come from a transplant donor.

This clonotype was detected once. V usage is TRBV10-3 and J usage is TRBJ2-3, with D possibly TRBD2 on 6 matching bases. Trimming left V 6 bases short and J 4 bases short, with 11 bases between. The germline gives CDR1 ENHRY, CDR2 SYGVKD. The CDR3 sequence is 13 residues long. In DNA form, the CDR3 reads TGTGCCATCAGGGAGGGGAAGTCAGATACGCAGTATTTT. It translates to CAIREGKSDTQYF.

The chain joins TRBV12-3 or TRBV12-4 to TRBJ1-6, with no clear D. Trimming stripped 2 bases from V and 3 bases from J, with 11 bases between. CDR3 size: 16 residues. CDR3 in amino acids: CASSLMTRDYNSPLHF. Written as DNA, the CDR3 is TGTGCCAGCAGTTTAATGACTAGAGACTATAATTCACCCCTCCACTTT.

The chain links TRBV14 to TRBJ1-4; D is possibly TRBD1 (5 bases). In germline, CDR1 is SGHDN, CDR2 FVKESK. Trimming cost V 3 bases and J 6 bases, with 11 bases left between them. CDR3 length equals 14 residues. CDR3 DNA sequence: TGTGCCAGCAGCCACTTCCTAGGGGATGAAAAACTGTTTTTT. Residues: CASSHFLGDEKLFF.

V is TRBV4-3 and J is TRBJ2-7; the match to TRBD1 covers 9 bases. CDR3 length: 16 residues. Germline-derived CDR1 and CDR2 are LGHNA and YSLEER. Germline trimming cut 0 bases from V and 2 bases from J; bases unmatched to any gene: 5. CDR3: CASSQDLGQGPYEQYF. The CDR3 DNA follows: TGCGCCAGCAGCCAAGATCTGGGACAGGGACCCTACGAGCAGTACTTC.

This chain connects TRBV29-1 to TRBJ2-1; 10 bases are shared with TRBD2. The CDR3 has 13 residues. V shed 7 bases and J 8 bases; nucleotides not matched to a gene: 8. Germline loops: CDR1 SQVTM, CDR2 ANQGSEA. CDR3 sequence: CSGILAGWHEQFF. The CDR3 bases are TGCAGCGGGATACTAGCGGGGTGGCATGAGCAGTTCTTC.

The chain carries TRBV20-1 and TRBJ1-4, with D possibly being TRBD1 (5 bases). The germline V gene has CDR1 DFQATT and CDR2 SNEGSKA (reference sequence). V lost 5 bases and J lost 8, with 21 bases in between. The CDR3 consists of 15 residues. This chain's CDR3 is CSAPAGGGDQEKLFF. The CDR3 DNA follows: TGCAGTGCTCCTGCAGGCGGGGGAGACCAGGAAAAACTGTTTTTT.

The chain couples TRBV4-3 to TRBJ2-7; TRBD2 agrees at 12 bases. Germline lookup yields CDR1 LGHNA and CDR2 YSLEER. V dropped 1 base and J dropped 2; count of bases not matched to a gene: 6. The CDR3 spans 17 residues. CDR3 DNA sequence: TGCGCCAGCAGCCAAGGACTAGCGGGAGAATCTGCCTACGAGCAGTACTTC. It is translated as CASSQGLAGESAYEQYF.

The rearrangement uses TRBV29-1 and TRBJ2-7, with 7 nucleotides matching TRBD1. V trimming: 4 bases; J trimming: 3 bases; junction bases outside the gene matches: 9. The CDR3 has 14 residues. Germline-derived CDR1 and CDR2 are SQVTM and ANQGSEA. This chain's CDR3 is CSVAKTGWNYEQYF. The CDR3 coding sequence is TGCAGCGTTGCGAAGACAGGGTGGAACTACGAGCAGTACTTC.

This clonotype was recorded a few times. The V call is TRBV5-1, the J call TRBJ1-6, with D maybe TRBD1 (5 bases). This CDR3 region has 13 residues. CDR1 is SGHRS and CDR2 is YFSETQ in the germline V gene. V lost 0 bases, J lost 7 bases, and 5 bases lay in between. CDR3 sequence (DNA): TGCGCCAGCAGCTTGGACAGGAATTCACCCCTCCACTTT. This codes for CASSLDRNSPLHF.

V and J are TRBV2 and TRBJ2-2, with D possibly TRBD2 on 5 matching bases. Germline loops: CDR1 SNHLY, CDR2 FYNNEI. Trimming cost V 7 bases and J 6 bases, with 18 bases left between them. This CDR3 has 15 residues. The CDR3 is CASKGEARRSGELFF. DNA for the CDR3: TGTGCCAGCAAGGGAGAGGCCCGACGGTCCGGGGAGCTGTTTTTT.

This clonotype has just a few counts. V and J are TRBV6-5 and TRBJ2-3; 9 bases align to TRBD1. The V segment lost 8 bases and the J segment 14 bases; nucleotides outside the gene matches: 8. This CDR3 comprises 11 residues. The germline V gene encodes CDR1 MNHEY and CDR2 SVGAGI. CDR3 coding DNA: TGTGCCAGCCACTCCGGGACAGGGATGTATTTT. Its protein is CASHSGTGMYF.

This chain uses TRBV18 with TRBJ2-7; 9 positions agree with TRBD2. Germline V gene data show CDR1 as KGHSH and CDR2 as LQKENI. The CDR3 sequence is 15 residues long. The V segment lost 2 bases and the J segment 6 bases; nucleotides outside the gene matches: 8. The DNA for the CDR3 is TGTGCCAGCTCACCATTGAGCGGGAGGTCCCTCGAGCAGTACTTC. Encoded protein: CASSPLSGRSLEQYF.

The chain links TRBV7-6 to TRBJ2-2; D possibly corresponds to TRBD1 (5 bases). Germline CDR1 SGHVS, CDR2 FNYEAQ. V dropped 5 bases and J dropped 0 bases, with 10 bases sitting between them. This CDR3 has 15 residues. The CDR3 here is CASSLGHSNTGELFF. The CDR3 coding sequence is TGTGCCAGCAGCCTCGGACATTCGAACACCGGGGAGCTGTTTTTT.

This chain's CDR3 is CSARGRGYTEAFF. CDR3 DNA sequence: TGCAGTGCTAGAGGCAGGGGATACACTGAAGCTTTCTTT. The rearrangement joins TRBV20-1 to TRBJ1-1, with D tentatively TRBD1 (6 bases). This CDR3 has 13 amino acids. Trimming cost V 1 base and J 3 bases, with 9 bases left between them. From germline, CDR1 is DFQATT and CDR2 SNEGSKA (reference sequence).

V gene TRBV27 combines with J gene TRBJ2-7, with 7 bases aligning to TRBD2. There are 15 residues in the CDR3. Germline V gives CDR1 MNHEY, CDR2 SMNVEV (reference sequence). J was trimmed by 2 bases and V by 4 bases; bases with no gene match: 8. The chain's CDR3 is CASSYGAGLTYEQYF. The CDR3 bases are TGTGCCAGCAGTTACGGAGCGGGGCTAACCTACGAGCAGTACTTC.

The count of this clonotype is one. V and J are TRBV12-3 or TRBV12-4 and TRBJ2-7; 9 bases match TRBD1. This CDR3 is 13 amino acids long. Trimming cost V 6 bases and J 7 bases; bases outside gene matches: 7. Here the CDR3 reads CASRGQGPGEQYF. CDR3 nucleotide sequence: TGTGCCAGCAGAGGACAGGGGCCTGGAGAGCAGTACTTC.

This clonotype was observed a handful of times. The CDR3 sequence is CASSYSSGPYEQYF. CDR3 bases: TGTGCCAGCAGTTACTCATCAGGACCTTACGAGCAGTACTTC. The V call is TRBV6-6, the J call TRBJ2-7; D is uncertain. V was clipped by 0 bases and J by 4 bases, with 10 bases between them. The length of the CDR3 is 14 residues. CDR1 is MNHNY and CDR2 is SVGAGI in the germline V gene (reference sequence).

The V gene is TRBV20-1, the J gene TRBJ2-1; D remains ambiguous. The CDR3 totals 13 residues. CDR1 DFQATT and CDR2 SNEGSKA come from the germline V gene (reference sequence). Between the trimmed V and J ends, which lost 5 bases and 1 base, there was a span of 9 bases. The CDR3 sequence: CSAPVVSYNEQFF. As DNA, the CDR3 is TGCAGTGCTCCGGTGGTTTCCTACAATGAGCAGTTCTTC.

This clonotype was observed a few times. The chain joins TRBV5-1 to TRBJ1-4; D is unclear. Germline values: CDR1 SGHRS, CDR2 YFSETQ. V lost 2 bases to trimming and J lost 6 bases, with 11 bases between them. CDR3 size: 14 residues. CDR3 nucleotide sequence: TGCGCCAGCAGCTTTGAACATGAAGATGAAAAACTGTTTTTT. Residues: CASSFEHEDEKLFF.

The chain joins TRBV21-1 to TRBJ2-7. TRBV21-1 has pseudogene status. The CDR3 covers 13 residues. Written as DNA, the CDR3 is TGTGCCAGCACCCTTAATAGCTCCTACGAGCAGTACTTC. Its protein is CASTLNSSYEQYF.